Following are 12 T cell receptor beta chains from one sample sequenced in a study of T cell responses to AZD1222 COVID-19 vaccine. The protocol was immunoSEQ multiplex PCR, while the TCRdb copy is restricted to in-frame clones and leaves out a portion. The sample lists some 86,000 clones, more than 70% occurring once. Sequences were derived from peripheral blood, sampled on day 0 of AZD1222 vaccination. The receptors here all came from an adult in good health.

The V call is TRBV28, the J call TRBJ1-4; perhaps TRBD1 as D (5 bases). The CDR3 covers 16 residues. V shed 5 bases and J shed 1 base, with 14 bases lying between them. The V gene's germline CDR1 is MDHEN and CDR2 SYDVKM. CDR3 sequence: CASSGDHVVTNEKLFF. In nucleotides, the CDR3 is TGTGCCAGCAGTGGGGACCATGTTGTAACTAATGAAAAACTGTTTTTT.

This CDR3 is CASSQPSNTEAFF. The CDR3 DNA is TGTGCCAGCAGCCAACCGTCGAACACTGAAGCTTTCTTT. The chain recombines TRBV3-1 (or the pseudogene TRBV3-2) with TRBJ1-1; D not certain. The CDR3 is 13 residues long. Trimming cost V 2 bases and J 1 base, with 5 bases left between them. The germline CDR1 and CDR2 sequences are LGHDT and YNNKEL (reference sequence).

The V call is TRBV20-1, the J call TRBJ2-7, with D uncertain. The CDR3 runs 11 residues. Germline V gives CDR1 DFQATT, CDR2 SNEGSKA (reference sequence). V gave up 5 bases and J gave up 3 bases, with 8 bases separating them. The CDR3 DNA follows: TGCAGTGCTCCTCACCACTACGAGCAGTACTTC. Translation gives CSAPHHYEQYF.

The chain uses TRBV27 and TRBJ2-2, with D possibly being TRBD2 (6 bases). The CDR3 loop spans 16 amino acids. The V end lost 5 bases, the J end lost 3 bases, and 16 bases lay between the germline ends. The germline V gene encodes CDR1 MNHEY and CDR2 SMNVEV (reference sequence). The CDR3 bases are TGTGCCAGCAGTCATTCAAGGGACTCCCACACCGGGGAGCTGTTTTTT. Translation: CASSHSRDSHTGELFF.

This clone was detected once. This chain links TRBV2 with TRBJ1-2, with TRBD1 matching 10 bases. CDR1 and CDR2 (germline): SNHLY, FYNNEI. The trim removed 7 bases at V and 4 bases at J, leaving 12 bases unmatched. CDR3 size: 16 residues. The CDR3 spells CASTLDGDRGSYGYTF. The DNA of the CDR3 is TGTGCCAGCACATTAGATGGGGACAGGGGTTCCTATGGCTACACCTTC.

This CDR3 is CASSLEGGNTEAFF. The CDR3, as DNA: TGTGCCAGCAGCTTAGAAGGGGGGAACACTGAAGCTTTCTTT. This sequence joins TRBV7-9 and TRBJ1-1; TRBD1 might be the D (6 bases). CDR1 is SEHNR, CDR2 FQNEAQ, per germline (reference sequence). The CDR3 has 14 amino acids. V shed 1 base and J shed 1 base, with 7 bases lying between them.

The chain combines TRBV23-1 with TRBJ1-2; TRBD1 might be the D (5 bases). TRBV23-1 counts as an open reading frame of uncertain function. CDR3 length: 19 residues. Trimming removed 0 bases from V and 0 bases from J, with 20 bases in between. The CDR3 region is CASSQSKAVDWGPNYGYTF. The CDR3 bases are TGCGCCAGCAGTCAATCGAAGGCCGTGGACTGGGGACCTAACTATGGCTACACCTTC.

This sequence joins TRBV6-5 and TRBJ2-7, with 11 bases that match TRBD2. CDR3 length: 16 amino acids. Germline V gene data show CDR1 as MNHEY and CDR2 as SVGAGI. V was pared by 2 bases and J by 2 bases, with 5 bases of the junction left unmatched. DNA of the CDR3: TGTGCCAGCAGTTACAAGTTGACTAGCGGGACCTACGAGCAGTACTTC. Protein sequence: CASSYKLTSGTYEQYF.

This clone was detected a few times. V usage is TRBV29-1 and J usage is TRBJ1-6, with 8 bases aligning to TRBD1. Germline V lookup: CDR1 SQVTM, CDR2 ANQGSEA. The CDR3 sequence is 15 residues long. V lost 4 bases, J lost 3 bases, and 5 bases stayed unmatched. The CDR3 loop is CSVAFGQGYNSPLHF. The CDR3 DNA follows: TGCAGCGTTGCCTTCGGACAGGGCTATAATTCACCCCTCCACTTT.

This clone was picked up one time. V and J are TRBV5-1 and TRBJ2-2; unclear D gene. The CDR3 contains 14 residues. The germline V and J ends were trimmed by 2 bases and 3 bases, with 8 bases remaining between them. CDR1 SGHRS and CDR2 YFSETQ come from the germline V gene. CDR3 sequence: CASSLNGDTGELFF. The DNA of the CDR3 is TGCGCCAGCAGCTTAAATGGGGACACCGGGGAGCTGTTTTTT.

The V gene is TRBV30, the J gene TRBJ2-5; 8 bases agree with TRBD2. V trimming: 2 bases; J trimming: 5 bases; junction bases outside the gene matches: 7. From germline, CDR1 is GTSNPN and CDR2 SVGIG (reference sequence). The CDR3 covers 14 residues. The CDR3 region is CAWSRGLAGETQYF. The CDR3 region has the DNA TGTGCCTGGAGTAGAGGACTAGCTGGGGAGACCCAGTACTTC.

The chain uses TRBV11-2 and TRBJ1-2; D perhaps matches TRBD1 (5 bases). CDR1 is SGHAT and CDR2 is FQNNGV in the germline V gene. CDR3 length: 14 residues. The V end was cut by 2 bases, the J end by 5 bases, with 12 bases between. The CDR3 DNA reads as TGTGCCAGCAGCTTAAAGGAGACAGCTTATGGCTACACCTTC. This gives the protein CASSLKETAYGYTF.